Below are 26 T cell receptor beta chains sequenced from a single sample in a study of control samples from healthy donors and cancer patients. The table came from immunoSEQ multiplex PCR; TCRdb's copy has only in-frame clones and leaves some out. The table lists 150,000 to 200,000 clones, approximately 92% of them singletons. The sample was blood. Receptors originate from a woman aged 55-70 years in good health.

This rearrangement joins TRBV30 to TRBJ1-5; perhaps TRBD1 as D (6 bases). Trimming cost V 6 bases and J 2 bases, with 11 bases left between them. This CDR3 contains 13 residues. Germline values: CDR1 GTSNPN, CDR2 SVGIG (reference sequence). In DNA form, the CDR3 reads TGTGCCTGCGGGCAGGGGCGCAATCAGCCCCAGCATTTT. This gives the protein CACGQGRNQPQHF. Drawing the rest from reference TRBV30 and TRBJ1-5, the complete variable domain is SQTIHQWPATLVQPVGSPLSLECTVEGTSNPNLYWYRQAAGRGLQLLFYSVGIGQISSEVPQNLSASRPQDRQFILSSKKLLLSDSGFYLCACGQGRNQPQHFGDGTRLSIL.

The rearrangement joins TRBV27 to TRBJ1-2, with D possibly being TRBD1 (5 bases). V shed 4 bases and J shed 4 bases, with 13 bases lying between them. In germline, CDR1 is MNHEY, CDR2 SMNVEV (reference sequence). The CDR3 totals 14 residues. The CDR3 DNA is TGTGCCAGCAGTTCCCGGCGGGGCGGCTATGGCTACACCTTC. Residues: CASSSRRGGYGYTF.

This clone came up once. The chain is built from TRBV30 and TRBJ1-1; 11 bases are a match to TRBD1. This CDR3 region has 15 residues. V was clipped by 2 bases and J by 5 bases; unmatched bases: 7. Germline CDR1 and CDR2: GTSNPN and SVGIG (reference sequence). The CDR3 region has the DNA TGTGCCTGGAGTCCGGGACAGGGGGTGGCGACTGAAGCTTTCTTT. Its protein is CAWSPGQGVATEAFF.

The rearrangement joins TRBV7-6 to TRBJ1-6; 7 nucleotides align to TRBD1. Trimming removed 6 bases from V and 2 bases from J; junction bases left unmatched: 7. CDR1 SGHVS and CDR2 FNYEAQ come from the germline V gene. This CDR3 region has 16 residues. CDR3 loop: CASRPTGNPYNSPLHF. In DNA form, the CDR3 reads TGTGCCAGCAGGCCGACAGGGAACCCCTATAATTCACCCCTCCACTTT.

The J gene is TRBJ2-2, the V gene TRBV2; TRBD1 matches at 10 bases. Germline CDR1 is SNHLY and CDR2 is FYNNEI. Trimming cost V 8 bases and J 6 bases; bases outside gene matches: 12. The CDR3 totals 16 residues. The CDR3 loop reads CASRVRDRGLPGELFF. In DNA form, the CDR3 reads TGTGCCAGCCGCGTAAGAGACAGGGGGCTCCCCGGGGAGCTGTTTTTT.

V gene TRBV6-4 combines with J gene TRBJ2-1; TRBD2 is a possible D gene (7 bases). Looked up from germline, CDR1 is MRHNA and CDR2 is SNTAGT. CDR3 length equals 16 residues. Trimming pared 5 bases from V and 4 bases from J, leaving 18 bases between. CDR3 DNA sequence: TGTGCCAGCAGTATCGAATCGGGGGGCGGGTACAATGAGCAGTTCTTC. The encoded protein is CASSIESGGGYNEQFF.

CDR3 sequence reads: CASSIVNSGELFF. DNA of the CDR3: TGTGCCAGTAGTATAGTAAACTCCGGGGAGCTGTTTTTT. J is TRBJ2-2 and V is TRBV19; no clear D gene. Trimming shortened V by 1 base and J by 6 bases, and 6 bases separated the two germline ends. CDR3 length: 13 residues. Germline lookup yields CDR1 LNHDA and CDR2 SQIVND (reference sequence).

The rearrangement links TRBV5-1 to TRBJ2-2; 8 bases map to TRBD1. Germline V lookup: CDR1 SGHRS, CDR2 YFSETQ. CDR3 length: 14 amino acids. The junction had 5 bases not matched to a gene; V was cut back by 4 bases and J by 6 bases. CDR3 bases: TGCGCCAGCAGCGCCGGACAGGGTCCCGGGGAGCTGTTTTTT. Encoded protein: CASSAGQGPGELFF.

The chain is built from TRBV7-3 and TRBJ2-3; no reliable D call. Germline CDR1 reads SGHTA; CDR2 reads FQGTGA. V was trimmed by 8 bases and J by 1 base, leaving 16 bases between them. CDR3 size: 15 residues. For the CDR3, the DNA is TGTGCCAGCTCCTATTCGGGCCAAGGCACAGATACGCAGTATTTT. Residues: CASSYSGQGTDTQYF.

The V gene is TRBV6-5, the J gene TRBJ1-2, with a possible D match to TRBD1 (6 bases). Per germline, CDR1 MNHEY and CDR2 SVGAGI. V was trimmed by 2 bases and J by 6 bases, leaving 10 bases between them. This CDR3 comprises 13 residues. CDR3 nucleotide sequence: TGTGCCAGCAGTTACGGCAGGGGCGATGGCTACACCTTC. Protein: CASSYGRGDGYTF.

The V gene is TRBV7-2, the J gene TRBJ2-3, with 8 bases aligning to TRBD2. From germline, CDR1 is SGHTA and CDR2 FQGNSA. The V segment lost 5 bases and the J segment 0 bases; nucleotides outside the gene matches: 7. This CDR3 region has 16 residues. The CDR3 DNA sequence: TGTGCCAGCAGCGGCGGGGGGCCAACTAGCACAGATACGCAGTATTTT. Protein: CASSGGGPTSTDTQYF.

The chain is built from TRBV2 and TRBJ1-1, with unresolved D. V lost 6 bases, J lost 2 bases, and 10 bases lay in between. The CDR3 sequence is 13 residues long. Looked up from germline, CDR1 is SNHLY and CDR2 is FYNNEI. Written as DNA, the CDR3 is TGTGCCAGCAGGTACAGCCCTAACACTGAAGCTTTCTTT. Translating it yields CASRYSPNTEAFF.

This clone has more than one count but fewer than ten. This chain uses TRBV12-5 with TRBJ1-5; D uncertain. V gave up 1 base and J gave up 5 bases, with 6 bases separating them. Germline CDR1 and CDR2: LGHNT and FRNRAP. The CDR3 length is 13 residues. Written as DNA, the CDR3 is TGTGCTAGTGGTTTGGAGAGACATCAGCCCCAGCATTTT. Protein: CASGLERHQPQHF.

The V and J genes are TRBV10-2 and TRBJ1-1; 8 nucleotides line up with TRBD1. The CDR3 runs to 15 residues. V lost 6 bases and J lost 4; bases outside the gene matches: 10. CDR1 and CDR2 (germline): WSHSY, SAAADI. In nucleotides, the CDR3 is TGCGCCAGCAGGGAACCCCGACAGGGGTTCACTGAAGCTTTCTTT. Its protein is CASREPRQGFTEAFF.

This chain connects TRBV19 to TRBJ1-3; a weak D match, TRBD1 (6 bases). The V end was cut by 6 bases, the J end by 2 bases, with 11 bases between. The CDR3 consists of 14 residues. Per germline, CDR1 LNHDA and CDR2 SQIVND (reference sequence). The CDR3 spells CASRTNRAGNTIYF. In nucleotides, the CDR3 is TGTGCCAGTAGGACGAACAGGGCTGGAAACACCATATATTTT.

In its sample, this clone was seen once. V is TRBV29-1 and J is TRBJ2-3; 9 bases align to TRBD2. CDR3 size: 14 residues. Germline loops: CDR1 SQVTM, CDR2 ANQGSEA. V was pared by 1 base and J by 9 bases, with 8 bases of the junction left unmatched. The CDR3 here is CSVEGLAGLVTQYF. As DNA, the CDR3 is TGCAGCGTTGAAGGTCTAGCGGGGCTGGTGACGCAGTATTTT.

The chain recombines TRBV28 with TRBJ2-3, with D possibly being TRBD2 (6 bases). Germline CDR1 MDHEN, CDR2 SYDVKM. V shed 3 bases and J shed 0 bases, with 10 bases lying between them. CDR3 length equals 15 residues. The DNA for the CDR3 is TGTGCCAGCAGTTTTCCGGGGGTAAGCACAGATACGCAGTATTTT. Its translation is CASSFPGVSTDTQYF. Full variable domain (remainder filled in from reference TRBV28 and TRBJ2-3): DVKVTQSSRYLVKRTGEKVFLECVQDMDHENMFWYRQDPGLGLRLIYFSYDVKMKEKGDIPEGYSVSREKKERFSLILESASTNQTSMYLCASSFPGVSTDTQYFGPGTRLTVL.

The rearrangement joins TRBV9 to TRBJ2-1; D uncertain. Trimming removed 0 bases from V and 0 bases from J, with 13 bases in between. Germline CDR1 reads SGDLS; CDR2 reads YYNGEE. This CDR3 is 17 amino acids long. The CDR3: CASSVAVTQTSYNEQFF. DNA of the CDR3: TGTGCCAGCAGCGTAGCTGTGACTCAAACCTCCTACAATGAGCAGTTCTTC.

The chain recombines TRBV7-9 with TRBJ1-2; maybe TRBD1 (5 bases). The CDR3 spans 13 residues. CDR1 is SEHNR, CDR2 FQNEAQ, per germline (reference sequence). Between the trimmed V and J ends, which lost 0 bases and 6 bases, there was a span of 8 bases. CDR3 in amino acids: CASSLAGGDGYTF. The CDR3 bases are TGTGCCAGCAGCTTAGCTGGGGGTGATGGCTACACCTTC. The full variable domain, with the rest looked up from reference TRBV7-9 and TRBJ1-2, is DTGVSQNPRHKITKRGQNVTFRCDPISEHNRLYWYRQTLGQGPEFLTYFQNEAQLEKSRLLSDRFSAERPKGSFSTLEIQRTEQGDSAMYLCASSLAGGDGYTFGSGTRLTVV.

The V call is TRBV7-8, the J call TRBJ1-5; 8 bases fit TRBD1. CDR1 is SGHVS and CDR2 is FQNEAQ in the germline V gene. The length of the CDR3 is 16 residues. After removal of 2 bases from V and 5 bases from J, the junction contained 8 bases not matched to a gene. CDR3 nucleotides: TGTGCCAGCAGCTTATTAGAAACAGGGGGTTATCAGCCCCAGCATTTT. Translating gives CASSLLETGGYQPQHF. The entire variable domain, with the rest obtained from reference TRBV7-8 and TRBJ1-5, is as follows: GAGVSQSPRYKVAKRGQDVALRCDPISGHVSLFWYQQALGQGPEFLTYFQNEAQLDKSGLPSDRFFAERPEGSVSTLKIQRTQQEDSAVYLCASSLLETGGYQPQHFGDGTRLSIL.

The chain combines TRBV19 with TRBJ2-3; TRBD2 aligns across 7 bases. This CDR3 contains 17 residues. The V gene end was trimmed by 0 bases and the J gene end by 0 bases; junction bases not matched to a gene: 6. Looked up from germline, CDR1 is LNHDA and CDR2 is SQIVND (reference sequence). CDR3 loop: CASSIETGGSSTDTQYF. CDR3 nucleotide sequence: TGTGCCAGTAGTATAGAAACGGGGGGTTCTAGCACAGATACGCAGTATTTT. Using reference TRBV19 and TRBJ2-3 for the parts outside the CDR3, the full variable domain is DGGITQSPKYLFRKEGQNVTLSCEQNLNHDAMYWYRQDPGQGLRLIYYSQIVNDFQKGDIAEGYSVSREKKESFPLTVTSAQKNPTAFYLCASSIETGGSSTDTQYFGPGTRLTVL.

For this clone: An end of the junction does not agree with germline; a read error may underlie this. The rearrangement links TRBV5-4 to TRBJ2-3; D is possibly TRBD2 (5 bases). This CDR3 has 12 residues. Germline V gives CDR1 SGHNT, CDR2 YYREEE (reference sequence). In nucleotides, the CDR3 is TGTGCCAGCAGCTTGGCGAGGGCTCCGGCAGCTTTT. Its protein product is CASSLARAPAAF. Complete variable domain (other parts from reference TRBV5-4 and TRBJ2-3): ETGVTQSPTHLIKTRGQQVTLRCSSQSGHNTVSWYQQALGQGPQFIFQYYREEENGRGNFPPRFSGLQFPNYSSELNVNALELDDSALYLCASSLARAPAAFGPGTRLTVL.

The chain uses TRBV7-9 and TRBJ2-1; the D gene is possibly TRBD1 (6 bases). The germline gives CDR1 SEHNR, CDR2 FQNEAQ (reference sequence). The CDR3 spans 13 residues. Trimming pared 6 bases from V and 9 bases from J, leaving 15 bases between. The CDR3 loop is CASSVRGRSEQFF. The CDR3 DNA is TGTGCCAGCAGTGTCAGGGGTCGGAGTGAGCAGTTCTTC.

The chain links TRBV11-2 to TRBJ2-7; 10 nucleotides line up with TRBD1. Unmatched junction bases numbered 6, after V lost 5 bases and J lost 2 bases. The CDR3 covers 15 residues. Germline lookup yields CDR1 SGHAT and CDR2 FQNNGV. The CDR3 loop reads CASSLVGQGAYEQYF. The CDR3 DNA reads TGTGCCAGCAGCCTCGTAGGACAGGGGGCCTACGAGCAGTACTTC.

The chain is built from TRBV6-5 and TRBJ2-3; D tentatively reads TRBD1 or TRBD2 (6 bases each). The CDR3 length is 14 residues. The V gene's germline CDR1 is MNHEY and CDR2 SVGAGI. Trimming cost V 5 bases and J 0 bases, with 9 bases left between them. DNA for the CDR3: TGTGCCAGCAGTAGGGGGACTAGCACAGATACGCAGTATTTT. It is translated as CASSRGTSTDTQYF.

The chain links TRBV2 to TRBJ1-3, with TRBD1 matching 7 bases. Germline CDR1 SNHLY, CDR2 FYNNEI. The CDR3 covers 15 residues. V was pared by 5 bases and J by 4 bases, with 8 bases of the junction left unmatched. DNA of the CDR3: TGTGCCAGCAGTAACCGGGACAGCTCAGGAAACACCATATATTTT. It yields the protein CASSNRDSSGNTIYF.